This T cell receptor (beta chain) was sequenced during a study of CD8+CD57+ T cells in acquired aplastic anemia. All patients picked for sequencing had shown, by flow cytometry, an expansion of CD8+CD57+ cells. Among the patients, none had received any therapy at the time of blood sampling. Germline V lookup: CDR1 DFQATT, CDR2 SNEGSKA (reference sequence). The CDR3 totals 12 residues. The ends were cut back, 0 bases at V and 4 bases at J, with 6 bases in the middle. Profiles of TCR beta VDJ and CDR3 were generated from a genomic DNA template. MiXCR, applied by TCRdb to the reads, yields one record per CDR3 protein. The table includes some 180,000 distinct CDR3 sequences, nearly 65% detected once.

Input material: sorted CD4+, CD8+, or CD8+CD57+ T cells (not recorded which) from PBMCs. V gene TRBV20-1 combines with J gene TRBJ2-5; D remains ambiguous. The clonotype originates from a human donor with aplastic anemia. The DNA of the CDR3 is TGCAGTGCTAGAGATGATGGAGAGACCCAGTACTTC. Residues: CSARDDGETQYF.